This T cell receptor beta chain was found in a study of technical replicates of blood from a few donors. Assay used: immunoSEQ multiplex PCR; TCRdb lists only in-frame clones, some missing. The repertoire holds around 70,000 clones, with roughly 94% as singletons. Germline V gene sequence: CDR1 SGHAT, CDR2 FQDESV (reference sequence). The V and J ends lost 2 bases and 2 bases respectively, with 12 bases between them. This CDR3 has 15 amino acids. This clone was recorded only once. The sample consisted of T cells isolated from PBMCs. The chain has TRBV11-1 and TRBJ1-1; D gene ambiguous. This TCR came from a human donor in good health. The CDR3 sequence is CASSLLLGDNTEAFF. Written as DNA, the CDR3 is TGTGCCAGCAGCTTACTCCTCGGTGATAACACTGAAGCTTTCTTT.